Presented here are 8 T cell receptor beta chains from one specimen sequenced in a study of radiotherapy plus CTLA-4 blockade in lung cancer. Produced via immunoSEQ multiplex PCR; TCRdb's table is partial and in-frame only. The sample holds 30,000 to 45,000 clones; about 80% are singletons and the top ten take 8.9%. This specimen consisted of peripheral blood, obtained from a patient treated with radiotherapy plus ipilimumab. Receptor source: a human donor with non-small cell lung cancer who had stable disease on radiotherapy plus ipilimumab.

CDR3 sequence (DNA): TGTGCCAGCGCTGATGTTAGGACCCTTACTGAAGCTTTCTTT. Residues: CASADVRTLTEAFF. V usage is TRBV28 and J usage is TRBJ1-1; no clear D. The germline V and J ends were trimmed by 8 bases and 5 bases, with 18 bases remaining between them. In germline, CDR1 is MDHEN, CDR2 SYDVKM. The CDR3 consists of 14 residues.

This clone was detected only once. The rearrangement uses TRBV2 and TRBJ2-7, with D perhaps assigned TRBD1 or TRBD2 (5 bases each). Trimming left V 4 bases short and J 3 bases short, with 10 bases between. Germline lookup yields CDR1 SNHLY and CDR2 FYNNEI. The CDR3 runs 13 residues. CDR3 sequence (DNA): TGTGCCAGCAGTGTAGTGGGGGACTACGAGCAGTACGTC. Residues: CASSVVGDYEQYV.

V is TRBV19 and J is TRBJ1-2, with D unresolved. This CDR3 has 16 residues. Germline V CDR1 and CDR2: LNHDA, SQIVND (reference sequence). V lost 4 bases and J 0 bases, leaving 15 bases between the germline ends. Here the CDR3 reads CASSTAKGYSNYGYTF. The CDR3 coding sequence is TGTGCCAGTAGTACCGCAAAAGGGTATTCTAACTATGGCTACACCTTC.

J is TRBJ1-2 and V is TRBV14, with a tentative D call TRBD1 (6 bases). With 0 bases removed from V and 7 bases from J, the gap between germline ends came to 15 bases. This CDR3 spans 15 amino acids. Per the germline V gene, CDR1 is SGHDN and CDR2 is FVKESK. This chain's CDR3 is CASSQDIQGRGGYTF. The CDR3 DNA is TGTGCCAGCAGCCAAGATATACAGGGTAGAGGTGGCTACACCTTC.

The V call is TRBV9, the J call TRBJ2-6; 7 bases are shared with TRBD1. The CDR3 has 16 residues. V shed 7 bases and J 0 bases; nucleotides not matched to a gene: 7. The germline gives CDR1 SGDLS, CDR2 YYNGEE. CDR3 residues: CASRGGSSSGANVLTF. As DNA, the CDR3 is TGTGCCAGCCGAGGGGGCTCGAGCTCTGGGGCCAACGTCCTGACTTTC.

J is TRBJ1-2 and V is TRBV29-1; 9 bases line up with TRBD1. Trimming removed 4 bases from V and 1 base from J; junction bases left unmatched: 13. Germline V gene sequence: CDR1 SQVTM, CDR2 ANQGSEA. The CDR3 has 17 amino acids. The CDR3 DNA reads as TGCAGCGTTGGGAAGGACAGGGGCGGTTCAAATAACTATGGCTACACCTTC. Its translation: CSVGKDRGGSNNYGYTF.

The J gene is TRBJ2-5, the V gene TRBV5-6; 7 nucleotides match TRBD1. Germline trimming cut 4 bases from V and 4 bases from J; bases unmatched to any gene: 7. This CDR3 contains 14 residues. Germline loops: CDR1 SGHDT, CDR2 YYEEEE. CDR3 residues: CASSVTGQIETQYF. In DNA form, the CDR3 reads TGTGCCAGCAGCGTGACAGGGCAGATAGAGACCCAGTACTTC. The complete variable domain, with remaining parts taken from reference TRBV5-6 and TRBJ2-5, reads DAGVTQSPTHLIKTRGQQVTLRCSPKSGHDTVSWYQQALGQGPQFIFQYYEEEERQRGNFPDRFSGHQFPNYSSELNVNALLLGDSALYLCASSVTGQIETQYFGPGTRLLVL.

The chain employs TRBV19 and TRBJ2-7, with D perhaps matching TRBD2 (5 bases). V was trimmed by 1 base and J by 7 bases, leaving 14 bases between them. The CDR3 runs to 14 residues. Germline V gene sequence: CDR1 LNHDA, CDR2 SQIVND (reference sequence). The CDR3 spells CASSIGLANGEQYF. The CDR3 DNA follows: TGTGCCAGTAGTATAGGGTTAGCGAATGGAGAGCAGTACTTC.